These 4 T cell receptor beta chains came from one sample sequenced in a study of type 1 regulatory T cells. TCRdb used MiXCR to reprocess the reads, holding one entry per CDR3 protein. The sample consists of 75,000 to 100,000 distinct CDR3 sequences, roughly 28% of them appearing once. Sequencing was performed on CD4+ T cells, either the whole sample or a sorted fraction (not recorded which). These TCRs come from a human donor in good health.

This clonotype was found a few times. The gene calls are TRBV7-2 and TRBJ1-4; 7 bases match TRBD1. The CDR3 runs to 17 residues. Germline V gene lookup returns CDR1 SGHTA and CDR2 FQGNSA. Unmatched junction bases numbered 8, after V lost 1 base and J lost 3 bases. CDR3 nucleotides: TGTGCCAGCAGCTTAGTCGGGAAGGGGGCGGCTAATGAAAAACTGTTTTTT. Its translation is CASSLVGKGAANEKLFF.

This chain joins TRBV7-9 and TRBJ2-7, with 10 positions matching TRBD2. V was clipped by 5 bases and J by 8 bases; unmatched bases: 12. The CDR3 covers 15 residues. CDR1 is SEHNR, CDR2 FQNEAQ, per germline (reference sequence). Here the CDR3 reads CASSTPGLADIKQYF. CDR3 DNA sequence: TGTGCCAGCAGCACGCCCGGACTAGCGGATATCAAGCAGTACTTC.

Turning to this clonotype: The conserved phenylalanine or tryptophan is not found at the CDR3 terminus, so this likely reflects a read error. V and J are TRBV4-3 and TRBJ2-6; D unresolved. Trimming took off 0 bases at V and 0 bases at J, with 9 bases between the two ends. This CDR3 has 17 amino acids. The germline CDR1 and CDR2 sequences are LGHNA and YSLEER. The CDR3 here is CASSQELRSSGANVLTI. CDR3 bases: TGCGCCAGCAGCCAAGAGCTCAGGAGCTCTGGGGCCAACGTCCTGACTATC.

The CDR3 loop reads CARHHRGPTINTDTQYF. CDR3 sequence (DNA): TGTGCCAGACACCACAGGGGGCCCACCATTAACACAGATACGCAGTATTTT. The V call is TRBV10-3, the J call TRBJ2-3, with 9 bases identical to TRBD1. J lost 2 bases, V lost 10 bases, and 16 bases had no gene match. CDR1 is ENHRY and CDR2 is SYGVKD in the germline V gene. The CDR3 contains 17 residues.